This T cell receptor beta chain was recovered during a study of blood T cell repertoires in COVID-19. Study summary: Acute and convalescent COVID-19 specimens originated in the United States, Italy and Spain. T cells, B-cell-depleted T cells, or PBMCs provided the cDNA or gDNA that served as material.

The CDR3 extends over 16 amino acids. Per germline, CDR1 LGHDT and CDR2 YNNKEL (reference sequence). V was pared by 4 bases and J by 2 bases, with 7 bases of the junction left unmatched. TCRdb keeps only in-frame clones here, not all; method: immunoSEQ multiplex PCR. Of 70,000 or so clones in the sample, around three quarters were seen once. The receptor's source is a human donor in a cohort sampled during active COVID-19. V and J are TRBV3-1 (or the pseudogene TRBV3-2) and TRBJ1-4; 7 nucleotides match TRBD1. The sample comprised peripheral blood. CDR3 DNA sequence: TGTGCCAGCAGCCGCCTACTACAGGGGACTAATGAAAAACTGTTTTTT. Translated, it gives CASSRLLQGTNEKLFF.